This T cell receptor (beta chain) was identified in a study of cytomegalovirus exposure and HLA in healthy donors. Study-level findings and limits: Reportedly, fewer N-insertions than the approximately 680-donor mean appeared in an Asian-associated ancestry cluster in a later analysis. Most TCRs appeared rarely, but some public TCRs recurred in many donors.

In the case of this clone: Its target is unknown.

This CDR3 has 15 residues. Germline-derived CDR1 and CDR2 are SQVTM and ANQGSEA. The V and J ends lost 0 bases and 11 bases, in that order; junction bases with no gene match: 12. 13 Jbeta primers and 60 Vbeta primers were used for the PCR. Some clones are missing from TCRdb's copy, which holds only in-frame ones; the method was immunoSEQ multiplex PCR. The table lists around 170,000 clones, over 75% of them singletons, with 2% to 2.5% in the top ten. This chain joins TRBV29-1 and TRBJ2-3; TRBD1 aligns across 9 bases. The origin of this receptor is a man between 60 and 75 years old in good health and CMV-seronegative. The specimen sequenced was PBMCs. The CDR3 DNA sequence: TGCAGCGTTGAAGATCGGGACAGGGCAGGGCCTTTGCAGTATTTT. Protein: CSVEDRDRAGPLQYF.